This TCR beta chain was sequenced for a study of T cell changes during pregnancy in multiple sclerosis. The CDR3 consists of 14 residues. CDR1 WSHSY and CDR2 SAAADI come from the germline V gene. Between the trimmed V and J ends, which lost 2 bases and 4 bases, there was a span of 11 bases. Profiled with immunoSEQ multiplex PCR; TCRdb holds only in-frame clones, not every one. Of fewer than 30,000 clones in the sample, 90% are singletons; the top ten hold roughly 9%. Here the sequenced sample was CD8+ T cells from peripheral blood mononuclear cells, taken in the third trimester of pregnancy. The clonotype originates from a female donor in good health, enrolled as a control in a pregnancy study. This sequence joins TRBV10-2 and TRBJ1-2; a weak D match, TRBD1 (5 bases). CDR3 region: CASSEPQGAYGYTF. In DNA, the CDR3 is TGCGCCAGCAGTGAGCCTCAGGGTGCCTATGGCTACACCTTC.